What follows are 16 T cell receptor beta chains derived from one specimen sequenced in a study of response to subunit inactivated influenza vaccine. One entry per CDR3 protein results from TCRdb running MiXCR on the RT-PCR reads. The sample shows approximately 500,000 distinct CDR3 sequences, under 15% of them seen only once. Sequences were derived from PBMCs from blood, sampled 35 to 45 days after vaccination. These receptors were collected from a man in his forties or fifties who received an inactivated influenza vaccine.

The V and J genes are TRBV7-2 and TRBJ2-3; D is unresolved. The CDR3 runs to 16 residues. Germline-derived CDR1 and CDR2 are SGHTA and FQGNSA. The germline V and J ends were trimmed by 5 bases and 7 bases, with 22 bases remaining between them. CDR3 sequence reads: CASSHLGTGHLHTQYF. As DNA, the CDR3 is TGTGCCAGCAGCCACTTAGGAACGGGCCACCTTCATACGCAGTATTTT. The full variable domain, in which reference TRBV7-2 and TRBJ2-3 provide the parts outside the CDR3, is GAGVSQSPSNKVTEKGKDVELRCDPISGHTALYWYRQSLGQGLEFLIYFQGNSAPDKSGLPSDRFSAERTGGSVSTLTIQRTQQEDSAVYLCASSHLGTGHLHTQYFGPGTRLTVL.

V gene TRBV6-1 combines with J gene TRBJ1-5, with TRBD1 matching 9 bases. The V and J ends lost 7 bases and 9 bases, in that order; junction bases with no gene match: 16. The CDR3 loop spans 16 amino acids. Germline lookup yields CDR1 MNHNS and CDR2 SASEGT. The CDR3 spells CASKPQGQGYVRPQHF. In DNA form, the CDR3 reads TGTGCCAGCAAACCCCAGGGACAGGGTTACGTTCGGCCCCAGCATTTT.

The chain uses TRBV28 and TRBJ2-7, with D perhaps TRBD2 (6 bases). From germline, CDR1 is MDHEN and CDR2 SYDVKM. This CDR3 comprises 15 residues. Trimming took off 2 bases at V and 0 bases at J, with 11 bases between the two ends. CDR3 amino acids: CASSLRQGLSYEQYF. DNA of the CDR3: TGTGCCAGCAGTTTACGCCAGGGACTCTCCTACGAGCAGTACTTC.

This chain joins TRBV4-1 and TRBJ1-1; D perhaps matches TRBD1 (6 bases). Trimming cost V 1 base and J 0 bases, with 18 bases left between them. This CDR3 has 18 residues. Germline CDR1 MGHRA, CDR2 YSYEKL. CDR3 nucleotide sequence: TGCGCCAGCAGCCAAGCTCTTCGGTACAGGGTTATGAACACTGAAGCTTTCTTT. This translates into CASSQALRYRVMNTEAFF.

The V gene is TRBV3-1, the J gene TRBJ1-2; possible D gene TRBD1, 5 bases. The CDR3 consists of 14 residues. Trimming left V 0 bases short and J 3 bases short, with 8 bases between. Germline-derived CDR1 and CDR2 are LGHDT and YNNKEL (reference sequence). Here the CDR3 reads CASSQDGTDYGYTF. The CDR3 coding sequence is TGTGCCAGCAGCCAAGACGGGACGGACTATGGCTACACCTTC. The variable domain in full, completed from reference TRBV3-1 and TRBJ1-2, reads DTAVSQTPKYLVTQMGNDKSIKCEQNLGHDTMYWYKQDSKKFLKIMFSYNNKELIINETVPNRFSPKSPDKAHLNLHINSLELGDSAVYFCASSQDGTDYGYTFGSGTRLTVV.

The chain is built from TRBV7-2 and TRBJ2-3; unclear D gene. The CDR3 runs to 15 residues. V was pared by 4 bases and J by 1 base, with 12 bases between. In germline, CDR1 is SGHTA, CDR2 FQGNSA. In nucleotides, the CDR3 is TGTGCCAGCAGCTCCAATGTGTGGCGCACAGATACGCAGTATTTT. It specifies CASSSNVWRTDTQYF.

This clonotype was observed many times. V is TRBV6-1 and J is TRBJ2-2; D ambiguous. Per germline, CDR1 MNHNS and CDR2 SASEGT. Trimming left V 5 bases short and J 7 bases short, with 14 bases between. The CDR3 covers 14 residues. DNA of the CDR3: TGTGCCAGCAGTACATTAGACCGTAACGGGGAGCTGTTTTTT. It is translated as CASSTLDRNGELFF.

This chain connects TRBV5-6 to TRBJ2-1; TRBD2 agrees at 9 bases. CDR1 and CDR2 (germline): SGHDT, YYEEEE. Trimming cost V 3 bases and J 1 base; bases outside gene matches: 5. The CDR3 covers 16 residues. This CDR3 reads CASSSFAGGSYNEQFF. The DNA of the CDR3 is TGTGCCAGCAGCTCCTTTGCGGGAGGGTCCTACAATGAGCAGTTCTTC. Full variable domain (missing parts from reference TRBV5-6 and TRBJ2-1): DAGVTQSPTHLIKTRGQQVTLRCSPKSGHDTVSWYQQALGQGPQFIFQYYEEEERQRGNFPDRFSGHQFPNYSSELNVNALLLGDSALYLCASSSFAGGSYNEQFFGPGTRLTVL.

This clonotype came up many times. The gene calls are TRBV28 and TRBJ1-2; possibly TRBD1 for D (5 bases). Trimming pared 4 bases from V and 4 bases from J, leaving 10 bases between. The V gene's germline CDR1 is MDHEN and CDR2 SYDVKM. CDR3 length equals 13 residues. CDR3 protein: CASSSTDGYGYTF. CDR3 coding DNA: TGTGCCAGCAGTTCGACAGACGGCTATGGCTACACCTTC.

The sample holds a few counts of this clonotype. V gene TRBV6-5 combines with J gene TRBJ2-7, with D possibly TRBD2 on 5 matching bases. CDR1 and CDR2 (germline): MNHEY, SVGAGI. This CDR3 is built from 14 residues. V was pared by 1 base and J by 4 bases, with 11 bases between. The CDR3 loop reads CASSYFQGGYEQYF. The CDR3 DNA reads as TGTGCCAGCAGTTACTTCCAAGGAGGTTACGAGCAGTACTTC.

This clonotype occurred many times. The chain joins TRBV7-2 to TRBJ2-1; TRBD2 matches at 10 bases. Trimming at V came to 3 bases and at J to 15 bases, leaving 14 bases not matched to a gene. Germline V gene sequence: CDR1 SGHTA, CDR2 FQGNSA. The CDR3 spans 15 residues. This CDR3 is CASSFRTSGPQVAFF. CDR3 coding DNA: TGTGCCAGCAGCTTTCGGACTAGCGGACCCCAGGTGGCGTTCTTC.

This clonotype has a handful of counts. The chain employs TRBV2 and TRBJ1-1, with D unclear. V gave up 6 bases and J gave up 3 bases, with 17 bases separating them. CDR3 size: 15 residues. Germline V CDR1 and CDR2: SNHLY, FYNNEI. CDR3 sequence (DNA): TGTGCCAGCAGCTCGGGTGAAGGGAAGGACACTGAAGCTTTCTTT. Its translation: CASSSGEGKDTEAFF. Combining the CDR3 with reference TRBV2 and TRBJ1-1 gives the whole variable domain EPEVTQTPSHQVTQMGQEVILRCVPISNHLYFYWYRQILGQKVEFLVSFYNNEISEKSEIFDDQFSVERPDGSNFTLKIRSTKLEDSAMYFCASSSGEGKDTEAFFGQGTRLTVV.

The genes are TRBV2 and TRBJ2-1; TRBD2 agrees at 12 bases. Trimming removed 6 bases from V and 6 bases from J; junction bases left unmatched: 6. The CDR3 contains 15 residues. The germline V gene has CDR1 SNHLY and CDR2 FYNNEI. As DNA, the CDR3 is TGTGCCAGCAGCACTAGCGGGAGGACGGTCAATGAGCAGTTCTTC. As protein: CASSTSGRTVNEQFF.

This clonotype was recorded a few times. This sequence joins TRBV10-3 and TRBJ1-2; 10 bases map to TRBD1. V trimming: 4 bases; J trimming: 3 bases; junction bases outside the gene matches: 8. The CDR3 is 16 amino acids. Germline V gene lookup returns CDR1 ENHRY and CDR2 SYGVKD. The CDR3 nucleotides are TGTGCCATCAGTGGGCGACAGGGGGCAAATCACTATGGCTACACCTTC. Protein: CAISGRQGANHYGYTF.

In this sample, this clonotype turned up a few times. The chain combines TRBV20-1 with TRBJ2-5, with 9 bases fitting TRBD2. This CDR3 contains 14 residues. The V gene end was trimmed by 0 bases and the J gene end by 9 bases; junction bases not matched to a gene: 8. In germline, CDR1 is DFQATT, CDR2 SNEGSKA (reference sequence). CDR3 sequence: CSARETSGWGSQYF. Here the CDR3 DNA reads TGCAGTGCTAGAGAAACTAGCGGGTGGGGGTCCCAGTACTTC.

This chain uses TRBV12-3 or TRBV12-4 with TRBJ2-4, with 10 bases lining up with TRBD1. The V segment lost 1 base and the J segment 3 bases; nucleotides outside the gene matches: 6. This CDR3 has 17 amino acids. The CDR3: CASSLETGTGDKNIQYF. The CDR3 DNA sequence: TGTGCCAGCAGTTTAGAGACCGGGACAGGGGACAAAAACATTCAGTACTTC.